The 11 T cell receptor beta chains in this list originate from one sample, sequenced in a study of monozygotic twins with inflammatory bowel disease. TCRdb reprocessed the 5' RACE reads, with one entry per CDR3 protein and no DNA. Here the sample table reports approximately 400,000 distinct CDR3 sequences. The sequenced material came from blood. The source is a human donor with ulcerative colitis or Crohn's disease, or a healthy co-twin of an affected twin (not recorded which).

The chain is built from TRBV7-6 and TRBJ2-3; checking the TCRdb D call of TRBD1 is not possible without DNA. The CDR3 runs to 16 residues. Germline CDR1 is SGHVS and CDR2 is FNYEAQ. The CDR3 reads CASSLGGDRHTDTQYF.

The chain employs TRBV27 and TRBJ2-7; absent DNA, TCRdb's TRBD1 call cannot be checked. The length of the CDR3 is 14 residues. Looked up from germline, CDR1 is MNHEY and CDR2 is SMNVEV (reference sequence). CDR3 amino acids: CASGSTGFSYEQYF.

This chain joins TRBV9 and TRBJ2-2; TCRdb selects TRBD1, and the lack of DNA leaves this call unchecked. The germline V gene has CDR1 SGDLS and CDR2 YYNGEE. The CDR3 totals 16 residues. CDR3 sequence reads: CASSVGAGVFSGELFF. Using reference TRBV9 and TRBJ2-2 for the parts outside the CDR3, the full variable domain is DSGVTQTPKHLITATGQRVTLRCSPRSGDLSVYWYQQSLDQGLQFLIQYYNGEERAKGNILERFSAQQFPDLHSELNLSSLELGDSALYFCASSVGAGVFSGELFFGEGSRLTVL.

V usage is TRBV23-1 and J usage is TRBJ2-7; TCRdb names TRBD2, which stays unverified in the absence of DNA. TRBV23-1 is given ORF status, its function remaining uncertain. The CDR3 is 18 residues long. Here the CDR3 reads CASSQSSGRAGLNYEQYF.

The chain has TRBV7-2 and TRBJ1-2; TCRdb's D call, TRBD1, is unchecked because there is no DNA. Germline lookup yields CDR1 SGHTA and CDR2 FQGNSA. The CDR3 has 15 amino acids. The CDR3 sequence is CASSLHLGGSYGYTF.

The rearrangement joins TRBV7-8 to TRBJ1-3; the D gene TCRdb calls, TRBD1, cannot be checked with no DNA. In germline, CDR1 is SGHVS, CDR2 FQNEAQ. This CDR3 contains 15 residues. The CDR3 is CASSSTGFYRNTIYF. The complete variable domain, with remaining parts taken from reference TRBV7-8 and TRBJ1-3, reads GAGVSQSPRYKVAKRGQDVALRCDPISGHVSLFWYQQALGQGPEFLTYFQNEAQLDKSGLPSDRFFAERPEGSVSTLKIQRTQQEDSAVYLCASSSTGFYRNTIYFGEGSWLTVV.

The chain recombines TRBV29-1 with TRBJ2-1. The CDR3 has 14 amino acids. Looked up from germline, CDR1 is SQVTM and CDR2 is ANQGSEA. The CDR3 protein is CSVGKRSSYNEQFF.

The CDR3 spells CATSDSGTGVNEQFF. The chain joins TRBV24-1 to TRBJ2-1; TCRdb selects TRBD2, and the lack of DNA leaves this call unchecked. This CDR3 has 15 residues. In germline, CDR1 is KGHDR, CDR2 SFDVKD.

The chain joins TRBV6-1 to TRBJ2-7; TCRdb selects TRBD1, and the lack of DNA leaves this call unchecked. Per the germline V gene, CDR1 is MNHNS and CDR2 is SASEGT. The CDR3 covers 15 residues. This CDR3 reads CASSAAGGLSYEQYF.

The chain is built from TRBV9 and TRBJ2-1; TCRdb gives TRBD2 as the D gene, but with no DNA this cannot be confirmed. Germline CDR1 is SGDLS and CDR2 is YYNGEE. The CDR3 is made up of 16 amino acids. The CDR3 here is CASSPTGGGSYNEQFF. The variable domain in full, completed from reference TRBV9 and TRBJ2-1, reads DSGVTQTPKHLITATGQRVTLRCSPRSGDLSVYWYQQSLDQGLQFLIQYYNGEERAKGNILERFSAQQFPDLHSELNLSSLELGDSALYFCASSPTGGGSYNEQFFGPGTRLTVL.

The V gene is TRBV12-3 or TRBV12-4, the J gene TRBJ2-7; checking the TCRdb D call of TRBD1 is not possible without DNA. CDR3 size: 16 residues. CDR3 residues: CASSFVLPGGPYEQYF.